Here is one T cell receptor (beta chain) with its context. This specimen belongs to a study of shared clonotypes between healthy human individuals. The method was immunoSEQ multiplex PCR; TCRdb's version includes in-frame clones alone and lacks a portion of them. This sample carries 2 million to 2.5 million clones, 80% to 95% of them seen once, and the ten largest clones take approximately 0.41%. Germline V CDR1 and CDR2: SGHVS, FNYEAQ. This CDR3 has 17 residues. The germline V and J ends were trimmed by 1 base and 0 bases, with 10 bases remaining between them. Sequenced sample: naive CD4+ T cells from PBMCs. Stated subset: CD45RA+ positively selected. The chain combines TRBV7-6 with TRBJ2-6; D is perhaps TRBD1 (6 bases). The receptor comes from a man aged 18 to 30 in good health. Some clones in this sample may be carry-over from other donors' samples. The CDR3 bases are TGTGCCAGCAGCTTAGGGACAGCCGTCTCTGGGGCCAACGTCCTGACTTTC. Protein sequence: CASSLGTAVSGANVLTF.